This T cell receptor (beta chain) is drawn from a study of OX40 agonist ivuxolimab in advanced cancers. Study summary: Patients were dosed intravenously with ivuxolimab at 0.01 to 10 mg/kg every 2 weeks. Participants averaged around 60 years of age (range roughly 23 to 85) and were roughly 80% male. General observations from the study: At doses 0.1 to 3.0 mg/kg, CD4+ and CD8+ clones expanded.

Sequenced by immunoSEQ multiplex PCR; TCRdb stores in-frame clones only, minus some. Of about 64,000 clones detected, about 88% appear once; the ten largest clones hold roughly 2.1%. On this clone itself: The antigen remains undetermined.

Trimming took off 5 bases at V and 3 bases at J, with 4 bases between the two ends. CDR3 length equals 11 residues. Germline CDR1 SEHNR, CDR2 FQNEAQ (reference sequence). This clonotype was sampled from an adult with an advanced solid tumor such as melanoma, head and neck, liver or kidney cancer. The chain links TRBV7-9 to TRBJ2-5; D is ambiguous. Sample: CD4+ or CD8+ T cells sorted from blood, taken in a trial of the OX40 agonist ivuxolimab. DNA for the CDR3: TGTGCCAGCAGCCCTAAAGAGACCCAGTACTTC. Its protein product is CASSPKETQYF.